The 32 T cell receptor beta chains reported below all come from one sample, sequenced in a study of tumor and adjacent non-tumor tissue in lung cancer. No cell sorting was done before RNA was extracted from the tissue. Three rounds of nested PCR, following a modified ARM-PCR protocol, produced the TCRbeta library. Each CDR3 protein is one row after TCRdb ran MiXCR on the multiplex PCR reads. Counted here are 81,000 or so distinct CDR3 sequences, around 86% occurring once; the ten biggest clones make up 13%. Source material: lung tumor tissue. The receptors derive from a woman between 45 and 65 years old with non-small cell lung cancer.

With respect to this clonotype: Given the absence of the conserved phenylalanine or tryptophan at the CDR3 end, a read error is likely. The rearrangement uses TRBV11-2 and TRBJ2-2; D may be TRBD1 (6 bases). CDR3 length: 14 amino acids. Germline assignment: CDR1 SGHAT and CDR2 FQNNGV. The CDR3 DNA reads as TGTGCCAGCAGCAAAAAATGGGACACCGGGGTGCTGTTTCTT. This codes for CASSKKWDTGVLFL.

As concerns this clonotype: A read error is possible here, since a much larger clone lies one base away. The chain is built from TRBV7-9 and TRBJ2-1, with 10 positions matching TRBD1. The CDR3 runs to 14 residues. Germline V gene data show CDR1 as SEHNR and CDR2 as FQNEAQ (reference sequence). The CDR3: CVSSPGTGDLEQFF. The CDR3 DNA reads as TGTGTCAGCAGCCCCGGGACAGGGGATCTTGAGCAGTTCTTC.

Only one count was recorded for this clonotype. The junction shows a germline mismatch at one end, possibly a read error. This chain joins TRBV6-6 and TRBJ2-1; D ambiguous. In germline, CDR1 is MNHNY, CDR2 SVGAGI (reference sequence). This CDR3 comprises 13 residues. The CDR3 protein is CDSTQILLSEQFF. The CDR3 coding sequence is TGTGACAGCACCCAGATCCTTCTGAGTGAGCAGTTCTTC.

This clonotype appeared a few times. The CDR3 ends on some other residue instead of the conserved phenylalanine or tryptophan, so this is likely a read error. V is TRBV20-1 and J is TRBJ1-4; D not certain. The CDR3 extends over 14 amino acids. V was cut by 6 bases and J by 1 base, with 12 bases left in between. Germline CDR1 DFQATT, CDR2 SNEGSKA (reference sequence). The CDR3 here is CSAEIHGTNEKLFS. CDR3 bases: TGCAGTGCAGAAATACATGGAACTAATGAAAAACTGTTTTCT.

The V and J genes are TRBV4-1 and TRBJ1-6; D gene uncertain. CDR1 MGHRA and CDR2 YSYEKL come from the germline V gene. This CDR3 region has 14 residues. Trimming took 6 bases from V and 9 from J, leaving 15 bases between them. In DNA, the CDR3 is TGCGCCAGCAGACTAGATAGGGCCAGTTCACCCCTCCACTTT. It translates to CASRLDRASSPLHF.

The table lists this clonotype with many counts. This may come from a read error, since a much larger clone is one base off. The V and J genes are TRBV29-1 and TRBJ2-7; the D call may be TRBD1 or TRBD2 (6 bases each). The CDR3 has 13 residues. Trimming took 2 bases from V and 6 from J, leaving 14 bases between them. Germline lookup yields CDR1 SQVTM and CDR2 ANQGSEA. The DNA for the CDR3 is TGCAGCGTTGAAAACATAGGGGGAGGCGAGCAGTACTTC. It is translated as CSVENIGGGEQYF.

A remark on this clonotype: The junction shows a germline mismatch at one end, possibly a read error. V and J are TRBV12-3 or TRBV12-4 and TRBJ1-2, with unresolved D. The CDR3 runs to 14 residues. CDR3 in amino acids: CVSSPRRRSYGYTF. Written as DNA, the CDR3 is TGTGTCAGCAGTCCTCGTAGGAGAAGCTATGGCTACACCTTC.

A remark on this clonotype: At one boundary the junction diverges from the germline segment, which might be a read error. The genes are TRBV20-1 and TRBJ1-5, with D perhaps matching TRBD1 (5 bases). The germline CDR1 and CDR2 sequences are DFQATT and SNEGSKA (reference sequence). The CDR3 covers 18 residues. CDR3: CSAQLTPGGVYSDQPQHF. DNA for the CDR3: TGCAGTGCTCAACTTACCCCCGGGGGGGTTTATAGCGATCAGCCCCAGCATTTT.

Judged by abundance, this clonotype is medium-sized. The chain carries TRBV20-1 and TRBJ2-7, with TRBD2 matching over 7 bases. With 5 bases clipped from V and 0 bases from J, the junction kept 7 bases outside the gene matches. The CDR3 loop spans 14 amino acids. Germline V CDR1 and CDR2: DFQATT, SNEGSKA (reference sequence). The CDR3 reads CSALISGRSYEQYF. For the CDR3, the DNA is TGCAGTGCTCTCATTAGCGGGCGCTCCTACGAGCAGTACTTC.

In regard to this clonotype: Likely a read error: the CDR3 ends without its conserved phenylalanine or tryptophan. In DNA form, the CDR3 reads TGCAGTGCTCCCGGGACAGGGGACGTATACGAGCAGTTCCTC. Its translation is CSAPGTGDVYEQFL. The genes are TRBV20-1 and TRBJ2-1; TRBD1 matches 10 bases. In germline, CDR1 is DFQATT, CDR2 SNEGSKA (reference sequence). The CDR3 loop spans 14 amino acids. V shed 5 bases, J shed 10 bases, and the junction held 11 bases outside the gene matches.

This clonotype came up many times. The chain couples TRBV20-1 to TRBJ1-1; 9 nucleotides match TRBD1. CDR1 and CDR2 (germline): DFQATT, SNEGSKA (reference sequence). CDR3 length: 16 amino acids. The V segment lost 5 bases and the J segment 2 bases; nucleotides outside the gene matches: 12. CDR3 amino acids: CSAPVPGQGLNTEAFF. In DNA form, the CDR3 reads TGCAGTGCTCCAGTCCCGGGACAGGGTTTAAACACTGAAGCTTTCTTT.

A word on this clonotype: The CDR3 does not end in the conserved phenylalanine or tryptophan, so this is likely a read error. The J gene is TRBJ1-4, the V gene TRBV29-1; 7 bases align to TRBD1. Germline V CDR1 and CDR2: SQVTM, ANQGSEA. This CDR3 has 14 amino acids. J was trimmed by 2 bases and V by 0 bases; bases with no gene match: 0. The CDR3, as DNA: TGCAGCGTTGAAGAGGGACAGACTAATGAAAAACTGTTTTTA. Residues: CSVEEGQTNEKLFL.

This clonotype was recorded only once. The conserved final phenylalanine or tryptophan is absent from the CDR3, which likely points to a read error. The chain employs TRBV6-5 and TRBJ2-5; no clear D. This CDR3 contains 12 residues. CDR1 is MNHEY and CDR2 is SVGAGI in the germline V gene. Between the trimmed V and J ends, which lost 5 bases and 7 bases, there was a span of 11 bases. The CDR3 sequence: CASSRTSGTQYP. CDR3 sequence (DNA): TGTGCCAGCAGTCGCACCTCAGGGACCCAGTACCCC.

The chain joins TRBV6-1 to TRBJ2-1; perhaps TRBD1 as D (6 bases). The CDR3 has 16 amino acids. Germline lookup yields CDR1 MNHNS and CDR2 SASEGT. V was shortened by 9 bases and J by 11 bases, with 29 bases between the two germline ends. CDR3 sequence (DNA): TGTGCCAGGAAGAGCCTAACAGGGTCCTTTGTGAATAAGCAGTTCTTC. It encodes CARKSLTGSFVNKQFF.

To note about this clonotype: At one boundary the junction diverges from the germline segment, which might be a read error. DNA of the CDR3: TGTGGCAGCGACCAGGTTATGGACCAAGAGACCCAGTACTTC. Its protein is CGSDQVMDQETQYF. The chain couples TRBV12-3 or TRBV12-4 to TRBJ2-5; D unresolved. This CDR3 has 14 amino acids.

This chain connects TRBV20-1 to TRBJ2-7; possibly TRBD2 for D (5 bases). The germline CDR1 and CDR2 sequences are DFQATT and SNEGSKA (reference sequence). Trimming took 6 bases from V and 5 from J, leaving 20 bases between them. This CDR3 spans 14 amino acids. The CDR3: CSASGVTWFHEQYF. In nucleotides, the CDR3 is TGCAGTGCGTCCGGGGTGACATGGTTCCACGAGCAGTACTTC.

Details on this clonotype: A much larger clone sits a single nucleotide away, making a read error possible. J is TRBJ2-3 and V is TRBV24-1; D may be TRBD1 (6 bases). CDR1 is KGHDR, CDR2 SFDVKD, per germline. The CDR3 is made up of 17 amino acids. The V and J ends lost 6 bases and 2 bases respectively, with 20 bases between them. The CDR3, as DNA: TGTGCCACCAGTAATCCAACGACAGGCCTGACCACAGATACGCAGTATTTT. Encoded protein: CATSNPTTGLTTDTQYF.

This clonotype was recorded only once. The J gene is TRBJ2-2, the V gene TRBV20-1, with no clear D. The CDR3 runs to 13 residues. V lost 6 bases to trimming and J lost 5 bases, with 13 bases between them. CDR1 and CDR2 from the germline V gene are DFQATT and SNEGSKA (reference sequence). The CDR3 is CSADVGKTGELFF. CDR3 sequence (DNA): TGCAGTGCCGACGTGGGGAAGACCGGGGAGCTGTTTTTT.

The count of this clonotype is one. The chain links TRBV6-1 to TRBJ2-1; D may be TRBD1 (5 bases). TRBJ2-7 matches the DNA end more closely, so the J call is doubtful. The CDR3 is 21 amino acids. CDR1 MNHNS and CDR2 SASEGT come from the germline V gene. The CDR3 loop reads CASSERRLDFLLPTAYNEQYF. The DNA of the CDR3 is TGTGCCAGCAGTGAGCGCCGGTTAGACTTCTTACTCCCGACAGCCTACAATGAGCAGTACTTC.

The CDR3 loop reads CASSLSGVTDTQYF. The DNA of the CDR3 is TGTGCCAGCTCACTATCGGGAGTAACAGATACGCAGTATTTT. This chain joins TRBV18 and TRBJ2-3, with D possibly matching TRBD2 (6 bases). This CDR3 contains 14 residues. Germline CDR1 and CDR2: KGHSH and LQKENI. V shed 4 bases and J shed 3 bases, with 11 bases lying between them.

Ten or more counts support this clonotype. This chain links TRBV24-1 with TRBJ2-1, with TRBD1 identical over 10 bases. From germline, CDR1 is KGHDR and CDR2 SFDVKD. Trimming removed 6 bases from V and 6 bases from J; junction bases left unmatched: 10. CDR3 length: 16 amino acids. CDR3 coding DNA: TGTGCCACCAGTACGGCGGGGACAGGGGCAGTCAATGAGCAGTTCTTC. Translating it yields CATSTAGTGAVNEQFF.

The V gene is TRBV4-1, the J gene TRBJ1-1; D not certain. CDR1 and CDR2 (germline): MGHRA, YSYEKL. CDR3 length: 16 residues. Trimming removed 10 bases from V and 1 base from J, with 22 bases in between. CDR3 in DNA: TGCGCCAACAACCAAGATCTCTACGGAGGGAACACTGAAGCTTTCTTT. Translating gives CANNQDLYGGNTEAFF.

Points on this clonotype: At one end the junction does not follow the germline gene, possibly because of a read error. This chain uses TRBV19 with TRBJ2-5; D unresolved. Germline lookup yields CDR1 LNHDA and CDR2 SQIVND (reference sequence). This CDR3 contains 13 residues. CDR3 residues: CASSITVAETQYF. The CDR3 DNA reads as TGTGCCAGTAGTATTACGGTAGCAGAGACTCAGTACTTC.

Of note for this clonotype: The junction does not match germline at one end; this may be a read error. The rearrangement joins TRBV29-1 to TRBJ2-5, with TRBD2 as a possible D gene (5 bases). Germline V gene data show CDR1 as SQVTM and CDR2 as ANQGSEA. The CDR3 has 12 amino acids. CDR3 in amino acids: CSIVGDVETQYF. CDR3 sequence (DNA): TGCAGCATTGTCGGGGATGTGGAGACACAGTACTTC.

The chain couples TRBV12-3 or TRBV12-4 to TRBJ2-5, with 7 bases identical to TRBD1. Trimming cost V 10 bases and J 5 bases; bases outside gene matches: 13. The CDR3 spans 14 residues. CDR3 region: CANSPGQCWETQYF. The CDR3 DNA reads TGTGCCAACAGCCCGGGACAGTGTTGGGAGACCCAGTACTTC.

In regard to this clonotype: The CDR3 ends on some other residue instead of the conserved phenylalanine or tryptophan, so this is likely a read error. Because the CDR3's place on the DNA is in doubt, the DNA is left out and the CDR3 is given as listed by TCRdb. This rearrangement joins TRBV11-2 to TRBJ2-2; TRBD2 was called by the table and not checked on the DNA. Termini included, the CDR3 measures 17 amino acids. Germline loops: CDR1 SGHAT, CDR2 FQNNGV. The CDR3 reads CASGRSLSRENTGELFL.

Details on this clonotype: Mismatch with germline at one junction end may stem from a read error. The chain couples TRBV10-3 to TRBJ2-1; 12 nucleotides align to TRBD2. The CDR3 runs 17 residues. CDR1 ENHRY and CDR2 SYGVKD come from the germline V gene. The CDR3 coding sequence is TGTGCCGCCTCAAGGCTAGCGGGAGGGAGCTCCTACAATAAGCAGTTCTTC. Translated: CAASRLAGGSSYNKQFF.

As for this clonotype: Its ends do not fully match the called genes, so a read error is possible. The rearrangement joins TRBV29-1 to TRBJ2-1; possible D gene TRBD1, 5 bases. CDR1 is SQVTM and CDR2 is ANQGSEA in the germline V gene. This CDR3 is 13 amino acids long. DNA for the CDR3: TGCAGTGTTGAGGACACGCTGGACAATCAGCAGTTCTTC. This gives the protein CSVEDTLDNQQFF.

The V gene is TRBV7-2, the J gene TRBJ2-7, with D perhaps matching TRBD2 (5 bases). This CDR3 spans 14 amino acids. CDR1 and CDR2 (germline): SGHTA, FQGNSA. V shed 5 bases and J shed 1 base, with 12 bases lying between them. The chain's CDR3 is CASSKPGGSYEQYF. The CDR3 region has the DNA TGTGCCAGCAGCAAGCCCGGAGGATCCTACGAGCAGTACTTC.

The rearrangement uses TRBV20-1 and TRBJ2-7; perhaps D is TRBD1 or TRBD2 (5 bases each). V shed 0 bases and J shed 9 bases, with 21 bases lying between them. This CDR3 comprises 15 residues. The germline gives CDR1 DFQATT, CDR2 SNEGSKA (reference sequence). The CDR3 protein is CSARDLRDASPVQYF. The CDR3 DNA sequence: TGCAGTGCTAGAGATCTCCGGGACGCCTCCCCAGTGCAGTACTTC.

V is TRBV13 and J is TRBJ1-6, with 8 nucleotides matching TRBD1. The CDR3 covers 17 residues. Germline V gene data show CDR1 as PRHDT and CDR2 as FYEKMQ (reference sequence). V was pared by 7 bases and J by 8 bases, with 16 bases of the junction left unmatched. Here the CDR3 reads CASIPTTGARFDSPLHF. CDR3 nucleotides: TGTGCCAGCATTCCAACGACAGGGGCGCGATTTGATTCACCCCTCCACTTT.

For this clonotype: One junction end disagrees with the germline gene, perhaps due to a read error. CDR3 DNA sequence: TGCAGTGCCACCGAACAGGTGAAGGAGCAGTATTTC. It yields the protein CSATEQVKEQYF. The V and J genes are TRBV20-1 and TRBJ2-7; TRBD1 is a possible D gene (5 bases). Germline V CDR1 and CDR2: DFQATT, SNEGSKA (reference sequence). The CDR3 length is 12 residues.